These T cell receptor beta chains were read from a single sample in a study of blood T cell repertoires in COVID-19. This table comes from immunoSEQ multiplex PCR, and its TCRdb copy is limited to in-frame clones, with some not included. The repertoire includes around 300,000 clones, about nine tenths of them detected once, and 0.94% sits in the top ten. Input material: peripheral blood. These receptors all come from a woman in her 40s who had recovered from COVID-19. The CDR3 runs from the conserved cysteine through the conserved F or W. The D gene is left open where the match is weak. The size of a clone is reported for some rows only, either as once, few or many, or as a class for expanded clones.

TRBD2,TRBV5-8,-,TRBJ2-7,TGTGCCAGCAAAATCAGCGGGAGCAACGAGCAGTACTTC,CASKISGSNEQYF
TRBD2,TRBV9,-,TRBJ2-3,TGTGCCAGTTCTAGCGGGAGGGCCCTTATCCCCGATACGCAGTATTTT,CASSSGRALIPDTQYF
TRBD2,TRBV6-2/TRBV6-3,-,TRBJ2-2,TGTGCCAGCAGTTGGACTAGCGGGAGCTCCGGGGAGCTGTTTTTT,CASSWTSGSSGELFF
TRBD1,TRBV5-1,-,TRBJ1-2,TGCGCCAGCAGCCAAGGGGACAGAAACGATCTGGACTATGGCTACACCTTC,CASSQGDRNDLDYGYTF
-,TRBV4-2,-,TRBJ2-2,TGTGCCAGCAGCCAAGAAGAGGGCGCTAACACCGGGGAGCTGTTTTTT,CASSQEEGANTGELFF
TRBD2,TRBV27,-,TRBJ2-7,TGTGCCAGCAGGGGACTAGCGGGTCCCTACGAGCAGTACTTC,CASRGLAGPYEQYF
TRBD1,TRBV7-2,-,TRBJ1-1,TGTGCCAGCAGCTTAGCCGGGACAGGAGTGAACACTGAAGCTTTCTTT,CASSLAGTGVNTEAFF
TRBD2,TRBV6-1,-,TRBJ2-5,TGTGCCAGCAGTGAAGTATATAGCGGGATACCAGAGACCCAGTACTTC,CASSEVYSGIPETQYF
-,TRBV2,-,TRBJ1-2,TGTGCCGGAGAGGTAGACGGCTATGGCTACACCTTC,CAGEVDGYGYTF
TRBD1,TRBV10-3,-,TRBJ2-5,TGTGCCATCAGTGAGTCGACAGGGCGAGAGACCCAGTACTTC,CAISESTGRETQYF
-,TRBV30,-,TRBJ2-7,TGTGCCTGGAGTCCCGGGGGTCGCTCCTACGAGCAGTACTTC,CAWSPGGRSYEQYF
-,TRBV28,-,TRBJ1-5,TGTGCCAGCAGTTGGGGCTCCGGCAATCAGCCCCAGCATTTT,CASSWGSGNQPQHF
TRBD2,TRBV5-4,few,TRBJ2-7,TGTGCCAGCAGCGCTTCCTGGATAGCGGGAGTTGTCGACGAGCAGTACTTC,CASSASWIAGVVDEQYF
TRBD2,TRBV7-2,-,TRBJ2-1,TGTGCCAGCAGCACGACTAGCGGGAGGGCCAATGAGCAGTTCTTC,CASSTTSGRANEQFF
TRBD1,TRBV28,-,TRBJ2-1,TGTGCCAGCAGGGCCGACAGGGGAAGAGTGGGCAATGAGCAGTTCTTC,CASRADRGRVGNEQFF
-,TRBV28,-,TRBJ1-5,TGTGCCAGCAGTTTGGGGGGGTCTTTCACGCGGCCCCAGCATTTT,CASSLGGSFTRPQHF
-,TRBV5-4,-,TRBJ2-1,TGTGCCAGCAGCTTGGCTTCAGGGGTCTACAATGAGCAGTTCTTC,CASSLASGVYNEQFF
-,TRBV7-5,-,TRBJ2-7,TGTGCCATCCCCCGGGTCGAGTACGAGCAGTACTTC,CAIPRVEYEQYF
-,TRBV6-5,-,TRBJ2-1,TGTGCCATCATAGCGGCCTCCTACAATGAGCAGTTCTTC,CAIIAASYNEQFF
-,TRBV27,-,TRBJ2-1,TGTGCCAGCAGTTTACTGTCAGGGGACGCATCCTACAATGAGCAGTTCTTC,CASSLLSGDASYNEQFF
-,TRBV10-3,-,TRBJ2-3,TGTGCCATCAGTGAGTCTCGGGGAGCGGGAGATACGCAGTATTTT,CAISESRGAGDTQYF
-,TRBV2,-,TRBJ2-3,TGTGCCAGCAGTGAAGGGCCTCGGGGTCGGGGAGCAACAGATACGCAGTATTTT,CASSEGPRGRGATDTQYF